Included here is one TCR beta chain sequence, with context. What it recognizes is unknown. This sample is drawn from a study of memory CD4+ T cells and cytomegalovirus serostatus. Whole-study context: Healthy Belgian adult donors included fewer than 10 CMV-positive and 24 CMV-negative people. Study outcomes and limitations: About two fifths of the roughly 150 known CMV-associated TCRbeta sequences appeared in CD4+ memory.

The method was immunoSEQ multiplex PCR; TCRdb's version includes in-frame clones alone and lacks a portion of them. In the table there are 75,000 to 90,000 clones, 65% to 85% of which are singletons. The sort gate was single viable CD3+CD4+CD8-CD45RO+ cells for memory CD4+ T cells. Serum IgG to CMV pp150, pp28, p38 and p52 defined serostatus. V lost 5 bases and J lost 15; bases outside the gene matches: 11. The CDR3 totals 13 residues. Germline V gene lookup returns CDR1 MNHEY and CDR2 SVGAGI. Specimen: memory CD4+ T cells from blood. This receptor was obtained from an adult in good health and CMV-seronegative. The V call is TRBV6-5, the J call TRBJ2-1; 9 bases are a match to TRBD2. This CDR3 reads CASSPTTGTSPFF. In nucleotides, the CDR3 is TGTGCCAGCAGTCCAACAACCGGGACTAGCCCGTTCTTC.